A selection of T cell receptor beta chains follows, all from one sample in a study of T cell repertoires in cytomegalovirus infection. TCRdb reprocessed the reads with MiXCR, giving one entry per CDR3 protein. Here the sample spans roughly 320,000 distinct CDR3 sequences, approximately 8.9% being singletons. The sequenced sample was PBMCs. These receptors were obtained from a human donor in good health (CMV status not recorded). Some clones in this sample may be carry-over from other donors' samples. CDR3s include the opening cysteine and the closing phenylalanine or tryptophan. The D gene is left open where the match is weak. Clone size is given for some rows only: seen once, a few or many times, or a class if the clone is expanded.

J,D,size,V,DNA,CDR3
TRBJ2-7,TRBD2,NA,TRBV14,TGTGCCAGCAGCCCCCCGGGCGGGGGGCGAATTTGGGAGCAGTACTTC,CASSPPGGGRIWEQYF
TRBJ2-1,NA,many,TRBV6-1,TGTGCCAGCAGTCAAGGGGACCCTGCCTACAATGAGCAGTTCTTC,CASSQGDPAYNEQFF
TRBJ1-1,TRBD1,many,TRBV7-9,TGTGCCAGCAGCTTAGGTGAGGGGGCTCCTGAAGCTTTCTTT,CASSLGEGAPEAFF
TRBJ1-1,TRBD1,many,TRBV28,TGTGCCAGCAAAAGACAGGGCCTGAACACTGAAGCTTTCTTT,CASKRQGLNTEAFF
TRBJ2-1,NA,few,TRBV3-1,TGTGCCAGCAGCCAAAAAGGGGGGTCCAATGAGCAGTTCTTC,CASSQKGGSNEQFF
TRBJ1-2,NA,many,TRBV20-1,TGCAGTGCCTTCGGGACGTCGGGTGGCTACACCTTC,CSAFGTSGGYTF
TRBJ2-2,NA,many,TRBV20-1,TGCAGTGCTAGTGAGCAGGGGAACACCGGGGAGCTGTTTTTT,CSASEQGNTGELFF
TRBJ1-1,NA,few,TRBV25-1,TGTGCCAGCAGTGGAGCAGGTGGTGGGGCTGAAGCTTTCTTT,CASSGAGGGAEAFF
TRBJ2-7,NA,few,TRBV12-3/TRBV12-4,TGTGCCAGCATGAGGCAGGGTGGATTCTACGAGCAGTACTTC,CASMRQGGFYEQYF
TRBJ2-4,NA,many,TRBV2,TGTGCCACCCGGGGGCAGAGAAACATTCAGTACTTC,CATRGQRNIQYF
TRBJ2-5,NA,many,TRBV20-1,TGCAGTTACCTACGGCCGGGACAACAAGAGACCCAGTACTTC,CSYLRPGQQETQYF
TRBJ1-1,NA,many,TRBV7-2,TGTGCCAGCACCACTTACCTGGGGGGGGAAGCTTTCTTT,CASTTYLGGEAFF
TRBJ2-1,NA,many,TRBV6-5,TGTGCCAGCAGTTACTCTGCGGGGAACTCCTACAATGAGCAGTTCTTC,CASSYSAGNSYNEQFF
TRBJ1-5,NA,many,TRBV20-1,TGCAGTGCTAGAGCCGGGCCGAGCAATCAGCCCCAGCATTTT,CSARAGPSNQPQHF
TRBJ1-2,TRBD1,many,TRBV7-2,TGTGCCAGCAGCTCCCGGACAGGGATATATGGCTACACCTTC,CASSSRTGIYGYTF
TRBJ2-1,TRBD1,NA,TRBV3-1,TGTGCCAGCAGCCACGGGACAGGGATCTCTAATGAGCAGTTCTTC,CASSHGTGISNEQFF
TRBJ1-5,NA,many,TRBV20-1,TGCAGTGCTAGACCCGACGAGGGGAATCAGCCCCAGCATTTT,CSARPDEGNQPQHF
TRBJ1-6,NA,few,TRBV12-3/TRBV12-4,TGTGCCAGCACCCGGAGTAATTCACCCCTCCACTTT,CASTRSNSPLHF
TRBJ2-5,TRBD1,many,TRBV7-9,TGTGCCAGCAGCTTAGCAGGACAGGGCAGGCACTTC,CASSLAGQGRHF
TRBJ2-1,TRBD2,many,TRBV7-8,TGTGCCAGCAGCTTAGTCGGGGGGGGGACTTCCTACAATGAGCAGTTCTTC,CASSLVGGGTSYNEQFF
TRBJ1-4,NA,NA,TRBV4-1,TGCGCCAGCAGCCCTTGGGACGGAATTGAAAAACTGTTTTTT,CASSPWDGIEKLFF
TRBJ2-6,TRBD1,few,TRBV6-2/TRBV6-3,TGTGCCAGCAGTAAAGGACAGGGCCTCTCTGGGGCCAACGTCCTGACTTTC,CASSKGQGLSGANVLTF
TRBJ1-4,NA,many,TRBV6-1,TGTGCCAGCAGCGCTACAGGTGCAACTAATGAAAAACTGTTTTTT,CASSATGATNEKLFF
TRBJ2-1,TRBD2,few,TRBV5-1,TGCGCCAGCAGCTCTGGAGTCCAGCGGGGGTACAATGAGCAGTTCTTC,CASSSGVQRGYNEQFF
TRBJ2-7,TRBD2,many,TRBV29-1,TGCAGCGTTGAACTTGCGGGGGGCTACGAGCAGTACTTC,CSVELAGGYEQYF
TRBJ2-5,TRBD1,NA,TRBV7-9,TGTGCCAGCAGCACAGGACAGGGTGGAGAGACCCAGTACTTC,CASSTGQGGETQYF
TRBJ2-3,NA,many,TRBV2,TGTGCCAGCAGTAGGATATCTAGCACAGATACGCAGTATTTT,CASSRISSTDTQYF
TRBJ1-2,NA,NA,TRBV28,TGTGCCAGCAGAAAGGACATGGACTATGGCTACACCTTC,CASRKDMDYGYTF
TRBJ2-3,NA,many,TRBV7-2,TGTGCCAGCAGCTTAGCGGGGACCTACCAGAGCACAGATACGCAGTATTTT,CASSLAGTYQSTDTQYF
TRBJ2-2,NA,NA,TRBV19,TGTGCCAGTAGTATTCGGGACCGCGGAGCCGGGGAGCTGTTTTTT,CASSIRDRGAGELFF
TRBJ2-5,NA,NA,TRBV3-1,TGTGCCAGCTATCCGGGACGCACCCAACAAGAGACCCAGTACTTC,CASYPGRTQQETQYF